These T cell receptor beta chains were read from a single sample in a study of beta chain features in type 1 diabetes. Sequencing was performed with immunoSEQ multiplex PCR; in TCRdb, only in-frame clones are kept and a portion is missing. The sample consists of about 140,000 clones, under 11% of them appearing once. The specimen sequenced was naive CD4+ T cells from blood. These receptors came from a man aged 18 to 29 in good health. The CDR3 runs from the conserved cysteine through the conserved F or W. A D gene is named only where the DNA matches it firmly. Some rows have no size entry. The others give once, few or many, or a class for an expanded clone.

J gene: TRBJ2-5; clone size: few; D gene: -; V gene: TRBV18; CDR3 DNA: TGTGCCAGCTCACCACAGCAAGACCAAGAGACCCAGTACTTC; CDR3 protein: CASSPQQDQETQYF
J gene: TRBJ2-3; clone size: few; D gene: -; V gene: TRBV2; CDR3 DNA: TGTGCCAGCAGAGAGATAGATACGCAGTATTTT; CDR3 protein: CASREIDTQYF
J gene: TRBJ2-3; clone size: many; D gene: TRBD2; V gene: TRBV7-2; CDR3 DNA: TGTGCCAGCAGCGAAGGACTAGCGGGAGGCACAGATACGCAGTATTTT; CDR3 protein: CASSEGLAGGTDTQYF
J gene: TRBJ2-5; clone size: few; D gene: TRBD2; V gene: TRBV7-9; CDR3 DNA: TGTGCCAGCAGCCAAACTAGCGGGGGGCGCGAGACCCAGTACTTC; CDR3 protein: CASSQTSGGRETQYF
J gene: TRBJ2-5; clone size: few; D gene: TRBD2; V gene: TRBV5-1; CDR3 DNA: TGCGCCAGCAGCTTGTTATTAGCGGGGTTCCAGACCCAGTACTTC; CDR3 protein: CASSLLLAGFQTQYF
J gene: TRBJ2-5; clone size: few; D gene: -; V gene: TRBV4-1; CDR3 DNA: TGCGCCAGCAGCCAACCTCATGGGGCCCAAGAGACCCAGTACTTC; CDR3 protein: CASSQPHGAQETQYF
J gene: TRBJ2-1; clone size: many; D gene: -; V gene: TRBV7-9; CDR3 DNA: TGTGCCAGCAGCATACCGCAGGGACAATTCTTCCAGTTCTTC; CDR3 protein: CASSIPQGQFFQFF
J gene: TRBJ2-6; clone size: many; D gene: -; V gene: TRBV13; CDR3 DNA: TGTGCCACAGCGAGCTCTGGGGCCAACGTCCTGACTTTC; CDR3 protein: CATASSGANVLTF
J gene: TRBJ2-1; clone size: many; D gene: -; V gene: TRBV7-9; CDR3 DNA: TGTGCCAGCAGCTTAGCCCGGGGAAATGAGCAGTTCTTC; CDR3 protein: CASSLARGNEQFF
J gene: TRBJ1-4; clone size: few; D gene: -; V gene: TRBV19; CDR3 DNA: TGTGCCAGTAGTTCCCGGCGGGGGACTGAGGAAAAACTGTTTTTT; CDR3 protein: CASSSRRGTEEKLFF
J gene: TRBJ1-5; clone size: -; D gene: TRBD1; V gene: TRBV15; CDR3 DNA: TGTGCCACCAGCAGAGGGGGGACAGGGAATCCTCAGCCCCAGCATTTT; CDR3 protein: CATSRGGTGNPQPQHF
J gene: TRBJ1-6; clone size: -; D gene: -; V gene: TRBV7-2; CDR3 DNA: TGTGCCAGCAGCTTATTTCAGGGCCGAGATTCACCCCTCCACTTT; CDR3 protein: CASSLFQGRDSPLHF
J gene: TRBJ1-1; clone size: many; D gene: -; V gene: TRBV29-1; CDR3 DNA: TGCAGCGGAGGGAGGCAGATGAACACTGAAGCTTTCTTT; CDR3 protein: CSGGRQMNTEAFF
J gene: TRBJ2-7; clone size: -; D gene: -; V gene: TRBV5-1; CDR3 DNA: TGCGCCAGCAGCTTGGGACTAGGGGAGACCTACGAGCAGTACTTC; CDR3 protein: CASSLGLGETYEQYF
J gene: TRBJ2-5; clone size: few; D gene: TRBD2; V gene: TRBV18; CDR3 DNA: TGTGCCAGCTCACCGGCGGGGACTAGACGGGAGACCCAGTACTTC; CDR3 protein: CASSPAGTRRETQYF
J gene: TRBJ2-2; clone size: few; D gene: TRBD1; V gene: TRBV27; CDR3 DNA: TGTGCCAGCAGTTTGCTCCTACAGGGGCCCGGGGAGCTGTTTTTT; CDR3 protein: CASSLLLQGPGELFF
J gene: TRBJ1-2; clone size: -; D gene: TRBD1; V gene: TRBV6-5; CDR3 DNA: TGTGCCAGCAGGGGGACAGGAAACTATGGCTACACCTTC; CDR3 protein: CASRGTGNYGYTF
J gene: TRBJ2-1; clone size: many; D gene: TRBD2; V gene: TRBV4-3; CDR3 DNA: TGCGCCAGCAGCCAAGATGGGGGGGACAATGAGCAGTTCTTC; CDR3 protein: CASSQDGGDNEQFF
J gene: TRBJ2-3; clone size: -; D gene: TRBD2; V gene: TRBV28; CDR3 DNA: TGTGCTGCGACTAGCCCAGATACGCAGTATTTT; CDR3 protein: CAATSPDTQYF
J gene: TRBJ1-1; clone size: many; D gene: TRBD1; V gene: TRBV5-4; CDR3 DNA: TGTGCCAGCAGCAAAGGGACAGGGGAGGGTGAAGCTTTCTTT; CDR3 protein: CASSKGTGEGEAFF
J gene: TRBJ2-7; clone size: few; D gene: -; V gene: TRBV7-2; CDR3 DNA: TGTGCCAGCAGCTTCAGTACAGGGCCCCCCTACGAGCAGTACTTC; CDR3 protein: CASSFSTGPPYEQYF
J gene: TRBJ2-1; clone size: -; D gene: TRBD2; V gene: TRBV5-5; CDR3 DNA: TGTGCCAGCAGCTTGGATGTAGGTCTAGCGGGGGGCTACAATGAGCAGTTCTTC; CDR3 protein: CASSLDVGLAGGYNEQFF
J gene: TRBJ1-1; clone size: -; D gene: -; V gene: TRBV6-5; CDR3 DNA: TGTGCCAGCAGTTACGACAGGCTGAACACTGAAGCTTTCTTT; CDR3 protein: CASSYDRLNTEAFF
J gene: TRBJ1-2; clone size: -; D gene: -; V gene: TRBV6-1; CDR3 DNA: TGTGCCAGCAGTGATCCCCTTCCAGGGGACTATGGCTACACCTTC; CDR3 protein: CASSDPLPGDYGYTF
J gene: TRBJ1-2; clone size: few; D gene: TRBD1; V gene: TRBV19; CDR3 DNA: TGTGCCAGTGACAGGGGAAATAACTATGGCTACACCTTC; CDR3 protein: CASDRGNNYGYTF
J gene: TRBJ2-1; clone size: -; D gene: -; V gene: TRBV6-5; CDR3 DNA: TGTGCCAGCAGCCAAGAGAGACAGTACAATGAGCAGTTCTTC; CDR3 protein: CASSQERQYNEQFF
J gene: TRBJ2-3; clone size: -; D gene: -; V gene: TRBV9; CDR3 DNA: TGTGCCAGCAGCGTAGGGCAGAACCTTGATACGCAGTATTTT; CDR3 protein: CASSVGQNLDTQYF
J gene: TRBJ2-1; clone size: -; D gene: TRBD2; V gene: TRBV18; CDR3 DNA: TGTGCCAGCTCATACCCCGGGCTAGCGGGGGGCCAGGTTGAGCAGTTCTTC; CDR3 protein: CASSYPGLAGGQVEQFF
J gene: TRBJ1-4; clone size: few; D gene: -; V gene: TRBV6-5; CDR3 DNA: TGTGCCAGCAGTGACCTCAGGATAAGGTTTTTT; CDR3 protein: CASSDLRIRFF
J gene: TRBJ1-6; clone size: -; D gene: TRBD1; V gene: TRBV4-3; CDR3 DNA: TGCGCCAGCAGCCAACTTATTGGGTCCGGGACAGCGTCTAATTCACCCCTCCACTTT; CDR3 protein: CASSQLIGSGTASNSPLHF
J gene: TRBJ2-1; clone size: few; D gene: -; V gene: TRBV5-1; CDR3 DNA: TGCGCCAGCCGCGTAACCTACAATGAGCAGTTCTTC; CDR3 protein: CASRVTYNEQFF
J gene: TRBJ2-3; clone size: few; D gene: TRBD1; V gene: TRBV10-3; CDR3 DNA: TGTGCCATCACCTTGGGACAGGGAGGCGGAGATACGCAGTATTTT; CDR3 protein: CAITLGQGGGDTQYF
J gene: TRBJ2-2; clone size: -; D gene: -; V gene: TRBV4-1; CDR3 DNA: TGCGCCAGCAGCCAACCCGACATGGTGGCCACCGGGGAGCTGTTTTTT; CDR3 protein: CASSQPDMVATGELFF
J gene: TRBJ1-5; clone size: -; D gene: -; V gene: TRBV28; CDR3 DNA: TGTGCCAGCAGTAACACCCCAGGTGTGGGGCATCAGCCCCAGCATTTT; CDR3 protein: CASSNTPGVGHQPQHF
J gene: TRBJ2-1; clone size: many; D gene: -; V gene: TRBV4-1; CDR3 DNA: TGCGCCAGCAGCCAAGAGCCTGGGGGGAGTAGGCTGTTCTTC; CDR3 protein: CASSQEPGGSRLFF